This TCR beta chain was captured in a study of control samples from healthy donors and cancer patients. The CDR3 loop spans 19 amino acids. In germline, CDR1 is LNHNV, CDR2 YYDKDF (reference sequence). J was trimmed by 2 bases and V by 0 bases; bases with no gene match: 13. The method was immunoSEQ multiplex PCR; TCRdb's version includes in-frame clones alone and lacks a portion of them. The table records around 140,000 clones, roughly nine tenths of them present only once. This clone showed up just once. This TCR came from a man between 18 and 35 years old in good health. The genes are TRBV15 and TRBJ1-5; 7 bases match TRBD1. Material for sequencing was blood. CDR3 protein: CATSRDYVGRGAGNQPQHF. CDR3 coding DNA: TGTGCCACCAGCAGAGATTACGTCGGCAGGGGGGCAGGCAATCAGCCCCAGCATTTT.